These 16 T cell receptor beta chains were sequenced from one sample in a study of CDR3 diversity in severe acne. One entry per CDR3 protein results from TCRdb running MiXCR on the PCR reads. The sample records more than 85,000 distinct CDR3 sequences, 51% being singletons. The sequenced sample was blood. These TCRs come from a male donor with acne.

This clonotype was seen repeatedly, ten times or more. Just one base apart from a much larger clone, this may be a read error. The CDR3 loop is CASSSHTGVGQYF. The CDR3 DNA reads as TGTGCCAGCAGTTCCCACACGGGGGTCGGGCAGTACTTC. This chain connects TRBV12-3 or TRBV12-4 to TRBJ2-7; TRBD2 is a possible D gene (6 bases). CDR3 size: 13 residues. V gave up 4 bases and J gave up 9 bases, with 16 bases separating them.

This chain links TRBV20-1 with TRBJ1-1; no clear D. The CDR3 extends over 11 amino acids. V gave up 2 bases and J gave up 12 bases, with 13 bases separating them. Germline CDR1 and CDR2: DFQATT and SNEGSKA (reference sequence). The CDR3 region is CSARFEGSTFF. Here the CDR3 DNA reads TGCAGTGCTAGATTCGAGGGTTCCACTTTCTTT.

The chain is built from TRBV11-1 and TRBJ2-7; TRBD2 is a possible D gene (6 bases). V was clipped by 5 bases and J by 0 bases, with 14 bases between them. Germline lookup yields CDR1 SGHAT and CDR2 FQDESV (reference sequence). The CDR3 extends over 15 amino acids. CDR3 in DNA: TGTGCCAGCAGCGGGGTTGGGGGACTCTCCTACGAGCAGTACTTC. As protein: CASSGVGGLSYEQYF.

V usage is TRBV6-1 and J usage is TRBJ1-2; TRBD1 might be the D (5 bases). This CDR3 is 11 amino acids long. The V and J ends lost 4 bases and 8 bases respectively, with 8 bases between them. The germline gives CDR1 MNHNS, CDR2 SASEGT. CDR3 DNA sequence: TGTGCCAGCAGTGCAGGGCGAGGCTACACCTTC. This translates into CASSAGRGYTF.

V and J are TRBV9 and TRBJ1-1, with D possibly TRBD1 on 6 matching bases. Trimming shortened V by 4 bases and J by 5 bases, and 15 bases separated the two germline ends. This CDR3 region has 14 residues. CDR1 is SGDLS and CDR2 is YYNGEE in the germline V gene. CDR3 nucleotide sequence: TGTGCCAGCAGCATATCAGGGGACCGGACTGAAGCTTTCTTT. Translating it yields CASSISGDRTEAFF.

The rearrangement joins TRBV7-2 to TRBJ1-2; TRBD1 matches 9 bases. After removal of 6 bases from V and 8 bases from J, the junction contained 13 bases not matched to a gene. From germline, CDR1 is SGHTA and CDR2 FQGNSA. CDR3 length: 15 amino acids. In DNA, the CDR3 is TGTGCCAGCAGTTATCTAGCCGGACAGGGGAGGGGCTACACCTTC. Its protein product is CASSYLAGQGRGYTF.

With respect to this clonotype: One junction end does not reproduce the germline sequence, and a read error may be involved. J is TRBJ2-7 and V is TRBV7-2; weak D call: TRBD2 (5 bases). CDR1 SGHTA and CDR2 FQGNSA come from the germline V gene. The CDR3 runs 14 residues. The CDR3 spells CAISLESGFYEQYF. CDR3 DNA: TGTGCCATCAGCCTGGAGTCGGGATTCTACGAGCAGTACTTC.

In its sample, this clonotype ranks as medium-sized. V is TRBV29-1 and J is TRBJ2-7; TRBD2 aligns across 7 bases. The germline CDR1 and CDR2 sequences are SQVTM and ANQGSEA. V shed 5 bases and J 3 bases; nucleotides not matched to a gene: 10. The CDR3 covers 14 residues. The chain's CDR3 is CSVQTPRENYEQYF. The CDR3 nucleotides are TGCAGCGTTCAAACCCCGCGGGAGAACTACGAGCAGTACTTC.

Only one count was recorded for this clonotype. The chain combines TRBV10-3 with TRBJ1-2; 8 nucleotides align to TRBD1. V was clipped by 2 bases and J by 8 bases; unmatched bases: 4. Germline V lookup: CDR1 ENHRY, CDR2 SYGVKD. This CDR3 has 13 residues. The CDR3 is CAISEGQGEGYTF. CDR3 in DNA: TGTGCCATCAGTGAGGGACAGGGCGAGGGCTACACCTTC.

By frequency in the sample, this clonotype is medium-sized. The V gene is TRBV20-1, the J gene TRBJ2-7; 9 positions agree with TRBD2. Germline V lookup: CDR1 DFQATT, CDR2 SNEGSKA (reference sequence). The CDR3 is 12 amino acids. This CDR3 is CGQAGGVSEQYF. As DNA, the CDR3 is TGCGGGCAAGCGGGAGGAGTATCCGAGCAGTACTTC.

The rearrangement uses TRBV7-3 and TRBJ2-7; 12 bases fit TRBD2. The V segment lost 4 bases and the J segment 4 bases; nucleotides outside the gene matches: 14. The CDR3 loop spans 18 amino acids. Germline CDR1 and CDR2: SGHTA and FQGTGA. The CDR3 spells CASSSPPSSGRGVYEQYF. CDR3 bases: TGTGCCAGCAGCTCCCCCCCTTCTAGCGGGAGGGGCGTATACGAGCAGTACTTC. The whole variable domain, remainder taken from reference TRBV7-3 and TRBJ2-7, is GAGVSQTPSNKVTEKGKYVELRCDPISGHTALYWYRQSLGQGPEFLIYFQGTGAADDSGLPNDRFFAVRPEGSVSTLKIQRTERGDSAVYLCASSSPPSSGRGVYEQYFGPGTRLTVT.

A few counts support this clonotype. This chain joins TRBV2 and TRBJ1-5; 12 nucleotides line up with TRBD1. V lost 8 bases, J lost 6 bases, and 5 bases stayed unmatched. The CDR3 extends over 14 amino acids. Germline CDR1 reads SNHLY; CDR2 reads FYNNEI. CDR3 in amino acids: CASSGTGGIQPQHF. CDR3 bases: TGTGCCAGCTCTGGGACAGGGGGCATTCAGCCCCAGCATTTT. The full variable domain, in which reference TRBV2 and TRBJ1-5 provide the parts outside the CDR3, is EPEVTQTPSHQVTQMGQEVILRCVPISNHLYFYWYRQILGQKVEFLVSFYNNEISEKSEIFDDQFSVERPDGSNFTLKIRSTKLEDSAMYFCASSGTGGIQPQHFGDGTRLSIL.

There are many counts of this clonotype. The rearrangement uses TRBV19 and TRBJ2-5; 8 bases agree with TRBD2. Germline assignment: CDR1 LNHDA and CDR2 SQIVND (reference sequence). Trimming removed 5 bases from V and 5 bases from J; junction bases left unmatched: 10. The CDR3 is made up of 15 amino acids. The CDR3 DNA is TGTGCCAGTAGTCCCCCAGGCGGGAGGAGGGAGACCCAGTACTTC. Its protein is CASSPPGGRRETQYF. Filled out from reference TRBV19 and TRBJ2-5, the complete variable domain reads DGGITQSPKYLFRKEGQNVTLSCEQNLNHDAMYWYRQDPGQGLRLIYYSQIVNDFQKGDIAEGYSVSREKKESFPLTVTSAQKNPTAFYLCASSPPGGRRETQYFGPGTRLLVL.

This sequence joins TRBV9 and TRBJ1-2; possible D gene TRBD1, 5 bases. Trimming cost V 5 bases and J 9 bases, with 17 bases left between them. CDR3 length equals 13 residues. Germline-derived CDR1 and CDR2 are SGDLS and YYNGEE. CDR3 DNA sequence: TGTGCCAGCAGTGAGAGCCGGGACCTTAGCTACACCTTC. Protein product: CASSESRDLSYTF.

This chain uses TRBV7-2 with TRBJ2-5, with 14 bases fitting TRBD2. With 2 bases clipped from V and 4 bases from J, the junction kept 6 bases outside the gene matches. This CDR3 has 17 amino acids. The V gene's germline CDR1 is SGHTA and CDR2 FQGNSA. The CDR3 coding sequence is TGTGCCAGCAGCTTATGGTTTGGGACTAGCGGGGGAGAGACCCAGTACTTC. Protein sequence: CASSLWFGTSGGETQYF.

This clonotype occurred a few times. The rearrangement joins TRBV9 to TRBJ2-7; 8 nucleotides agree with TRBD2. V lost 3 bases to trimming and J lost 7 bases; unmatched junction nucleotides: 12. CDR1 and CDR2 (germline): SGDLS, YYNGEE. This CDR3 spans 15 amino acids. CDR3 sequence reads: CASSEGTSLNNEQYF. The CDR3 DNA reads TGTGCCAGCAGCGAGGGGACTAGTCTAAACAATGAGCAGTACTTC.